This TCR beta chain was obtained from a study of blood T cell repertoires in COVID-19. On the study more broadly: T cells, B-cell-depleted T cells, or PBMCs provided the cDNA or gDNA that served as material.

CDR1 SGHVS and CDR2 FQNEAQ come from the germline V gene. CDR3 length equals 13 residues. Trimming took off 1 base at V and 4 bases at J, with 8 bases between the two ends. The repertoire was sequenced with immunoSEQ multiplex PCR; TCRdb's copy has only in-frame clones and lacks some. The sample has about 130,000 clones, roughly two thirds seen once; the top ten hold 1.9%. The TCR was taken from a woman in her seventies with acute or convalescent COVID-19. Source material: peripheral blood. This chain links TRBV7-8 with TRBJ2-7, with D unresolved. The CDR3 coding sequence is TGTGCCAGCAGCTTAGGATCGAGGTACGAGCAGTACTTC. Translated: CASSLGSRYEQYF.